The T cell receptor beta chain under discussion was sequenced for a study of spatial heterogeneity in lung cancer. CDR3 length equals 17 residues. Looked up from germline, CDR1 is MDHEN and CDR2 is SYDVKM. The ends were cut back, 1 base at V and 1 base at J, with 14 bases in the middle. This clonotype was counted only a few times. TCRdb analysed the 5' RACE reads with MiXCR anew, one entry per CDR3 protein. There are 95,000 to 130,000 distinct CDR3 sequences in the sample; 12% occur only once, and 16% lies in the top ten. As for time point: blood at routine non-recurrence follow-up after resection. Unsorted tumor, nontumor lung tissue or cryopreserved PBMC supplied the whole RNA.

The chain employs TRBV28 and TRBJ1-5; D might be TRBD1 (5 bases). The sequence derives from a male donor with early-stage non-small cell lung cancer. Sequences were derived from PBMCs, sampled at follow-up. This CDR3 reads CASSLFAGLFSNQPQHF. The CDR3 coding sequence is TGTGCCAGCAGTTTATTTGCGGGACTCTTCAGCAATCAGCCCCAGCATTTT.